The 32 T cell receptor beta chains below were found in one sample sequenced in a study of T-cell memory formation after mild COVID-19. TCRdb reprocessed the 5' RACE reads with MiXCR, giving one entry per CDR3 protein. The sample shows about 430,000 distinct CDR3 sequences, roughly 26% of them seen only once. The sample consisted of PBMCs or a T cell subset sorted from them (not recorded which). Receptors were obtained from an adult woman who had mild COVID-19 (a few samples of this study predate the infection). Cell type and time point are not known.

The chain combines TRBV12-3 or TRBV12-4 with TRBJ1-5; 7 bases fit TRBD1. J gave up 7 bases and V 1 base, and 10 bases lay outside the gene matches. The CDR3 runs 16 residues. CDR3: CASSLEGAHLRQPQHF. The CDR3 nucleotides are TGTGCCAGCAGTTTAGAGGGGGCTCATCTTCGACAGCCCCAGCATTTT.

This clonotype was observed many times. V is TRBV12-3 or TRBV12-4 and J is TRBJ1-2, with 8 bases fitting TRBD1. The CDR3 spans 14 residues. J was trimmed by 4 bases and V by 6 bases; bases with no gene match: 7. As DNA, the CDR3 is TGTGCCAGCAGGCCGGGACAGGCCCCCTATGGCTACACCTTC. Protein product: CASRPGQAPYGYTF.

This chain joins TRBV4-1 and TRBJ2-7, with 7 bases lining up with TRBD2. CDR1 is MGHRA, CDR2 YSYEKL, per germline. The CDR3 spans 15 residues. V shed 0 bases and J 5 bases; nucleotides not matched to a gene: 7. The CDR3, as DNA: TGCGCCAGCAGCCAAGAGGGGCGGGAGTCCCACGAGCAGTACTTC. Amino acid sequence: CASSQEGRESHEQYF.

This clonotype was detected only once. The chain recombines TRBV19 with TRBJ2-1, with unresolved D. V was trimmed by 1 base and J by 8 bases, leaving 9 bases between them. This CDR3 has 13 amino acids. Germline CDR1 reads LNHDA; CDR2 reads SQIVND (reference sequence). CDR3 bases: TGTGCCAGTAGTATAGTCCTGGGTGATGAGCAGTTCTTC. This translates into CASSIVLGDEQFF.

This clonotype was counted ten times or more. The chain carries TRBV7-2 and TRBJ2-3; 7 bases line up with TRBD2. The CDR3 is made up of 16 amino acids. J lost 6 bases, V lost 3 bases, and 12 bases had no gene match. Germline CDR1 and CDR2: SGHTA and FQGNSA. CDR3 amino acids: CASSLTLSGARDTQYF. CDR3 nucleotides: TGTGCCAGCAGCTTGACACTCAGCGGGGCCCGGGATACGCAGTATTTT.

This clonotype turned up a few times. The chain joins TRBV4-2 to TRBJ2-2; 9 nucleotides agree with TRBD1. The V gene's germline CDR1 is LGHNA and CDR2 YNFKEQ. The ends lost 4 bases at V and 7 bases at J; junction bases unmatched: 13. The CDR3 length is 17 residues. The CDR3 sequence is CASSRVTGTGMNGELFF. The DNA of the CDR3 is TGTGCCAGCAGCCGCGTCACTGGGACAGGGATGAACGGGGAGCTGTTTTTT.

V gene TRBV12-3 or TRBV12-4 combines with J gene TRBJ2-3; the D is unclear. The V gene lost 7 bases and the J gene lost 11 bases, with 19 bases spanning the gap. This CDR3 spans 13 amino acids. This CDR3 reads CASTPRRLRMQYF. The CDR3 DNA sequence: TGTGCCAGCACTCCACGCCGACTCCGGATGCAGTATTTT.

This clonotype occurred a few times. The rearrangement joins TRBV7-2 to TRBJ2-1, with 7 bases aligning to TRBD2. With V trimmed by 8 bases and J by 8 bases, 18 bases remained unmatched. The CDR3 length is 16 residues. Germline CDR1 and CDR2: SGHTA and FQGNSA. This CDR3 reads CASGKALGGSNDEQFF. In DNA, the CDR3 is TGTGCCAGCGGCAAGGCCCTCGGCGGGAGTAACGATGAGCAGTTCTTC.

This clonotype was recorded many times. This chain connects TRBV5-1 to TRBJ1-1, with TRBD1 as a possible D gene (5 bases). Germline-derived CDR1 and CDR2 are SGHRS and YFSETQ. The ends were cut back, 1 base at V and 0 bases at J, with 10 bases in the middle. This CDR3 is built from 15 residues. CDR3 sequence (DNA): TGCGCCAGCAGCTTGCTCCAGGGTATGAACACTGAAGCTTTCTTT. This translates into CASSLLQGMNTEAFF.

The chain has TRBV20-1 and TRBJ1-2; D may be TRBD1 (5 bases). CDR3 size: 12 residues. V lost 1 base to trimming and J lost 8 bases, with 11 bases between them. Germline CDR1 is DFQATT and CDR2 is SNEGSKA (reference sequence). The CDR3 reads CSARAQGGGYTF. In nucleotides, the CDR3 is TGCAGTGCTAGAGCTCAGGGTGGAGGCTACACCTTC.

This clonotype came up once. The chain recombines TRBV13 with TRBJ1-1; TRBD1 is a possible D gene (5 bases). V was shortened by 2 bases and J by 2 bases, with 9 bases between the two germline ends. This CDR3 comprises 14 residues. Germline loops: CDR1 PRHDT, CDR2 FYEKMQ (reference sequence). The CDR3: CASSLTGFNTEAFF. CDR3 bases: TGTGCCAGCAGCTTAACAGGATTTAACACTGAAGCTTTCTTT.

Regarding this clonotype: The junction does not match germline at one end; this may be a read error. For the CDR3, the DNA is TGTGCCAGCAGTCCCTCCTTGACTAGCGGGGGGAACTCCGGGGAGCTGTTTTTT. Translating gives CASSPSLTSGGNSGELFF. The rearrangement links TRBV12-3 or TRBV12-4 to TRBJ2-2; 13 bases map to TRBD2. The CDR3 runs to 18 residues.

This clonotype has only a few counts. The CDR3, as DNA: TGTGCCAGCAGCTTAGTTAGTTCCGAGACCCAGTACTTC. Its translation: CASSLVSSETQYF. This rearrangement joins TRBV7-9 to TRBJ2-5; D is unresolved. The CDR3 runs to 13 residues. Between the trimmed V and J ends, which lost 1 base and 5 bases, there was a span of 8 bases. Germline V CDR1 and CDR2: SEHNR, FQNEAQ (reference sequence).

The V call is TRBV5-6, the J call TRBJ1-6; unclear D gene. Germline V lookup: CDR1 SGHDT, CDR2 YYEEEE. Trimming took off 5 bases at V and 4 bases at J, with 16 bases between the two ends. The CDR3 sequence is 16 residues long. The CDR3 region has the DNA TGTGCCAGCAGTCAGGACGGCCACCTTTATAATTCACCCCTCCACTTT. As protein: CASSQDGHLYNSPLHF.

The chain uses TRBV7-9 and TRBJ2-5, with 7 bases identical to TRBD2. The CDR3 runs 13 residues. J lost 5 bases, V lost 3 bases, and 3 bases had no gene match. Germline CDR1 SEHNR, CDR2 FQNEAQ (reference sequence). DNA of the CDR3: TGTGCCAGCAGCTTTAGCGGGTGGGAGACCCAGTACTTC. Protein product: CASSFSGWETQYF.

The CDR3 DNA reads TGCGCCAGCAGCCAAGAGCGGGAGGGCCTCTACAATGAGCAGTTCTTC. Translated: CASSQEREGLYNEQFF. The V gene is TRBV4-3, the J gene TRBJ2-1; TRBD2 matches at 9 bases. The CDR3 runs to 16 residues. In germline, CDR1 is LGHNA, CDR2 YSLEER. J lost 3 bases, V lost 0 bases, and 3 bases had no gene match.

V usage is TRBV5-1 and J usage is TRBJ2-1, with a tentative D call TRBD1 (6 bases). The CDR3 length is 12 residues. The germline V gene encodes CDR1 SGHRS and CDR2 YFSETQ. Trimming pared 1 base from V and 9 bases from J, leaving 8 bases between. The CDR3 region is CASSLTGSEQFF. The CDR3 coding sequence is TGCGCCAGCAGCTTGACAGGGAGTGAGCAGTTCTTC.

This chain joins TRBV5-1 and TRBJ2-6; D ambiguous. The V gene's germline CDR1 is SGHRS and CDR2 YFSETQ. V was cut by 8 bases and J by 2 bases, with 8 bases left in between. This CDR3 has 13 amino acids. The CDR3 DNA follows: TGCGCCAGTTCCCGGCCTGGGGCCAACGTCCTGACTTTC. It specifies CASSRPGANVLTF.

The CDR3 loop is CASSFNMNTGELFF. The CDR3, as DNA: TGTGCCAGCAGCTTCAACATGAACACCGGGGAGCTGTTTTTT. V gene TRBV7-6 combines with J gene TRBJ2-2, with D unclear. CDR3 length equals 14 residues. V was trimmed by 3 bases and J by 1 base, leaving 6 bases between them. CDR1 SGHVS and CDR2 FNYEAQ come from the germline V gene.

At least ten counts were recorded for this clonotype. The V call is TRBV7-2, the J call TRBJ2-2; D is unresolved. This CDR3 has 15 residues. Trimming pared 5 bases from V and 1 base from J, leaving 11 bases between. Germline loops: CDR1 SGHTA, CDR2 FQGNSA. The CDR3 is CASSPRPQNTGELFF. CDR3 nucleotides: TGTGCCAGCAGCCCTCGACCGCAGAACACCGGGGAGCTGTTTTTT.

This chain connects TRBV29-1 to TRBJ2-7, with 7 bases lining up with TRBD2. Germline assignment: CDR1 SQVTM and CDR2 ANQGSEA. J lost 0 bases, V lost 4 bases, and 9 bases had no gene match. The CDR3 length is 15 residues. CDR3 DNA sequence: TGCAGCGTTGGGCTAGCGGACCCTAGCTCCTACGAGCAGTACTTC. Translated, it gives CSVGLADPSSYEQYF.

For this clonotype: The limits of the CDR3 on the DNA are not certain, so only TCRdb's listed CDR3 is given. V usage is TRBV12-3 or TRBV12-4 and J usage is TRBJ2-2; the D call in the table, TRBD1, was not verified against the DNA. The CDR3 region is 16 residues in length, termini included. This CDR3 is CASSLGLMGAPGSCFF.

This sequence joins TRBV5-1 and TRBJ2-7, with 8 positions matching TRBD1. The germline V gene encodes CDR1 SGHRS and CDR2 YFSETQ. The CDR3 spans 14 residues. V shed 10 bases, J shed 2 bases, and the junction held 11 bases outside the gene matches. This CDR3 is CASQPTGEAYEQYF. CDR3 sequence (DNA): TGCGCCTCTCAACCGACAGGGGAAGCCTACGAGCAGTACTTC.

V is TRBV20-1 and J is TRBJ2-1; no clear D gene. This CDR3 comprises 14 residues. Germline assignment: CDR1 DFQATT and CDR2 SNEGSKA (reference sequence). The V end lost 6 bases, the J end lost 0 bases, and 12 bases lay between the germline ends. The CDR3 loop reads CSAAQAFSYNEQFF. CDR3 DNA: TGCAGTGCCGCCCAGGCGTTCTCCTACAATGAGCAGTTCTTC.

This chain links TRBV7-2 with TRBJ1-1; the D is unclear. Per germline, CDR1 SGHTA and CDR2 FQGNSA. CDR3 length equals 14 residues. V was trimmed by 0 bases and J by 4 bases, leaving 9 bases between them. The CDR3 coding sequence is TGTGCCAGCAGCTTAGCGACTCCGACCACTGAAGCTTTCTTT. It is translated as CASSLATPTTEAFF.

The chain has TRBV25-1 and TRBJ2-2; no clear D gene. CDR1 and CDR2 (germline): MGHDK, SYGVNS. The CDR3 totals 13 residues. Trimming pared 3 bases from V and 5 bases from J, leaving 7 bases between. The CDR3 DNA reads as TGTGCCAGCAGTGATAAGGGTACCGGGGAGCTGTTTTTT. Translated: CASSDKGTGELFF.

For the CDR3, the DNA is TGTGCCAGCAGCTTGGGAGCGGCAGGGAAACTCAATGAGCAGTTCTTC. Amino acids: CASSLGAAGKLNEQFF. V is TRBV5-6 and J is TRBJ2-1; possibly TRBD1 or TRBD2 for D (5 bases each). Trimming pared 0 bases from V and 6 bases from J, leaving 16 bases between. In germline, CDR1 is SGHDT, CDR2 YYEEEE. The CDR3 extends over 16 amino acids.

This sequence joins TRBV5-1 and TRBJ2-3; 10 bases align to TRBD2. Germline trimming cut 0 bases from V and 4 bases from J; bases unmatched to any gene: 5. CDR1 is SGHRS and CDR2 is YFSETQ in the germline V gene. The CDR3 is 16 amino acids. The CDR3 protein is CASSLGTSGGADTQYF. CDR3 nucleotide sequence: TGCGCCAGCAGCTTGGGGACTAGCGGAGGGGCAGATACGCAGTATTTT.

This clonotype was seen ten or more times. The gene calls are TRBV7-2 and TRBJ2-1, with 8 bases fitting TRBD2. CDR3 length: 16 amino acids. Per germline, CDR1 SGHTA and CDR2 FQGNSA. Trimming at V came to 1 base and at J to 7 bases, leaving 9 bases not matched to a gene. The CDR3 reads CASSLESGLGRNEQFF. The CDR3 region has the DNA TGTGCCAGCAGCTTAGAATCGGGACTAGGTCGTAATGAGCAGTTCTTC.

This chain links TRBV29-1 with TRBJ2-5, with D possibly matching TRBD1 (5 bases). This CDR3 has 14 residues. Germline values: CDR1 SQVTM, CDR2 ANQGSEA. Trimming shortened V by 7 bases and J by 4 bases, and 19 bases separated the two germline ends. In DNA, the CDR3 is TGCAGCGATGACCTAGGACACTCCACAGAGACCCAGTACTTC. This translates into CSDDLGHSTETQYF.

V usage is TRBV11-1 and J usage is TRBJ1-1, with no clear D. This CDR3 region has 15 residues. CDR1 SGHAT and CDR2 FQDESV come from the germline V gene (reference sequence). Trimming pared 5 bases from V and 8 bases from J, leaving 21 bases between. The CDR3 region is CASSRSRALRLEAFF. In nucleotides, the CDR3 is TGTGCCAGCAGCAGGAGCCGGGCCCTCCGACTGGAAGCTTTCTTT.

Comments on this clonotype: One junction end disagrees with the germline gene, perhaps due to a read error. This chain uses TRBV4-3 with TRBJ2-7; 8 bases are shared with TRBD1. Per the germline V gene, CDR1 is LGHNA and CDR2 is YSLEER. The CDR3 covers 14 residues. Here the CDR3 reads CASSQDRVERERYF. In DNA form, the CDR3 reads TGCGCCAGCAGCCAGGACAGGGTTGAACGCGAGCGGTACTTC.